These T cell receptor beta chains were read from a single sample in a study of CD8+ T cells in alopecia areata. The method was immunoSEQ multiplex PCR; TCRdb's version includes in-frame clones alone and lacks a portion of them. The repertoire includes some 180,000 clones, roughly half of them detected once, and 9.5% to 13% sits in the top ten. Specimen: CD8+ T cells sorted from blood, collected between weeks 51 and 52, from a patient treated with tofacitinib. The source of these receptors is a human donor with alopecia areata. Both conserved end residues are part of each CDR3. Fields, in order: V gene, J gene, clone size, D gene, CDR3 DNA, CDR3 protein. D genes are given only for firm matches. Not every row has a clone size; where given, it reads once, few, many or a size class.

v_gene: TRBV11-2
j_gene: TRBJ2-7
abundance: once
d_gene: .
CDR3nt: TGTGCCAGCACCCAATTTAGGTACGAGCAGTACTTC
CDR3aa: CASTQFRYEQYF

v_gene: TRBV15
j_gene: TRBJ1-5
abundance: few
d_gene: .
CDR3nt: TGTGCCACCAGCCCTCGACATGCGGAGCCCCAGCATTTT
CDR3aa: CATSPRHAEPQHF

v_gene: TRBV7-2
j_gene: TRBJ2-7
abundance: .
d_gene: .
CDR3nt: TGTGCCAGCAGCTTCTTCCAGGGATCGTTCTACGAGCAGTACTTC
CDR3aa: CASSFFQGSFYEQYF

v_gene: TRBV13
j_gene: TRBJ2-7
abundance: .
d_gene: TRBD1
CDR3nt: TGTGCCAGCAGCTCCGAGACAGGGTGGCACGAGCAGTACTTC
CDR3aa: CASSSETGWHEQYF

v_gene: TRBV5-1
j_gene: TRBJ2-1
abundance: .
d_gene: TRBD2
CDR3nt: TGCGCCAGCAGCTTGGGGTTAGCGGGGGGATACAATGAGCAGTTCTTC
CDR3aa: CASSLGLAGGYNEQFF

v_gene: TRBV30
j_gene: TRBJ2-2
abundance: few
d_gene: .
CDR3nt: TGTGCCTGGAGTGGACCCCCCCCCACCGGGGAGCTGTTTTTT
CDR3aa: CAWSGPPPTGELFF

v_gene: TRBV6-6
j_gene: TRBJ1-2
abundance: .
d_gene: TRBD1
CDR3nt: TGTGCCAGCAGCGACAGGGGAGGGTTTGGCTACACCTTC
CDR3aa: CASSDRGGFGYTF

v_gene: TRBV27
j_gene: TRBJ1-5
abundance: .
d_gene: .
CDR3nt: TGTGCCAGCAGTGTCTCGAGGGGCTATAGCAATCAGCCCCAGCATTTT
CDR3aa: CASSVSRGYSNQPQHF

v_gene: TRBV5-1
j_gene: TRBJ1-1
abundance: .
d_gene: .
CDR3nt: TGCGCCAGCAGCTTGGGACACAGGGACACTGAAGCTTTCTTT
CDR3aa: CASSLGHRDTEAFF

v_gene: TRBV11-2
j_gene: TRBJ2-7
abundance: .
d_gene: .
CDR3nt: TGTGCCAGCAGCTTTCAAGGGGACGGGTACGAGCAGTACTTC
CDR3aa: CASSFQGDGYEQYF

v_gene: TRBV6-5
j_gene: TRBJ1-2
abundance: .
d_gene: .
CDR3nt: TGTGCCAGCAACCCGACAGCTGTTAACTATGGCTACACCTTC
CDR3aa: CASNPTAVNYGYTF

v_gene: TRBV30
j_gene: TRBJ1-2
abundance: .
d_gene: TRBD1
CDR3nt: TGTGCCTGTCCCGGGACAGTTTCAGGCTATGGCTACACCTTC
CDR3aa: CACPGTVSGYGYTF

v_gene: TRBV12-5
j_gene: TRBJ1-2
abundance: .
d_gene: TRBD1
CDR3nt: TGTGCTAGTGGTTCGGACAGGGAGGATGGCTACACCTTC
CDR3aa: CASGSDREDGYTF

v_gene: TRBV15
j_gene: TRBJ2-7
abundance: .
d_gene: TRBD1
CDR3nt: TGTGCCACCAGCACAGCCAGGGGGATAGAACCCTACGAGCAGTACTTC
CDR3aa: CATSTARGIEPYEQYF

v_gene: TRBV7-9
j_gene: TRBJ1-1
abundance: .
d_gene: .
CDR3nt: TGTGCCAGCAGCCCGGATTGGGGGCCTGAAGCTTTCTTT
CDR3aa: CASSPDWGPEAFF

v_gene: TRBV30
j_gene: TRBJ2-5
abundance: .
d_gene: TRBD1
CDR3nt: TGTGCCTGGGGACAGGGGGCAGAAGAGACCCAGTACTTC
CDR3aa: CAWGQGAEETQYF